Reported below is one TCR beta chain. The antigen remains unidentified. The data stem from a study of T cell repertoires and HLA-DP antigens. The assay was immunoSEQ multiplex PCR, and TCRdb's table has in-frame clones only and misses some. The sample carries approximately 100,000 clones, approximately 86% recorded once. Specimen: CD4+ T cells from PBMCs. This clonotype originated in a man aged 50 to 60 in good health and CMV-seronegative.

CDR3 sequence reads: CAWSLYARGSNQPQHF. The CDR3 DNA sequence: TGTGCCTGGAGCCTATATGCCAGGGGTTCCAATCAGCCCCAGCATTTT. The chain carries TRBV30 and TRBJ1-5, with D possibly being TRBD1 (6 bases). CDR3 size: 16 residues. Trimming left V 3 bases short and J 3 bases short, with 18 bases between. The germline V gene encodes CDR1 GTSNPN and CDR2 SVGIG (reference sequence).